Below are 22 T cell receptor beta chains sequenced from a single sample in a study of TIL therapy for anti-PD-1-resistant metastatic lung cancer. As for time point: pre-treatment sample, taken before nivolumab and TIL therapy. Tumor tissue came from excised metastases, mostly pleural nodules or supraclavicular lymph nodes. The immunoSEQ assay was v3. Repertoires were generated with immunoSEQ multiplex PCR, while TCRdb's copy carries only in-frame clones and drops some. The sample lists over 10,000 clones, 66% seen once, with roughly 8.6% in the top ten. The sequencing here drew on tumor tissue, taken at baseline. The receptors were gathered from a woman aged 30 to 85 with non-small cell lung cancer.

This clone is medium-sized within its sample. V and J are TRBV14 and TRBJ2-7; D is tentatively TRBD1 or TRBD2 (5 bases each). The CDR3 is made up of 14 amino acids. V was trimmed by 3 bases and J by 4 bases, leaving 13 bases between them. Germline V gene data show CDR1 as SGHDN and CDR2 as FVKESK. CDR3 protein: CASSHVGDGYEQYF. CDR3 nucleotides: TGTGCCAGCAGCCATGTAGGGGACGGGTACGAGCAGTACTTC.

The CDR3 region has the DNA TGTGCCAGCAGCTTACAGGAAGACACTGAAGCTTTCTTT. Translating it yields CASSLQEDTEAFF. The rearrangement links TRBV7-3 to TRBJ1-1; D is uncertain. Trimming shortened V by 2 bases and J by 3 bases, and 7 bases separated the two germline ends. The germline V gene has CDR1 SGHTA and CDR2 FQGTGA. This CDR3 spans 13 amino acids.

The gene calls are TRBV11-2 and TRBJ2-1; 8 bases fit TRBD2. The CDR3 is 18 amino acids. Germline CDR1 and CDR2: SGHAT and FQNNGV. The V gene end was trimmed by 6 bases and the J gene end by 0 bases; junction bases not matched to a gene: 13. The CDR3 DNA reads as TGTGCCAGCAGTTATTGGCTAGCGGGTCAGAGCTCCTACAATGAGCAGTTCTTC. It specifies CASSYWLAGQSSYNEQFF.

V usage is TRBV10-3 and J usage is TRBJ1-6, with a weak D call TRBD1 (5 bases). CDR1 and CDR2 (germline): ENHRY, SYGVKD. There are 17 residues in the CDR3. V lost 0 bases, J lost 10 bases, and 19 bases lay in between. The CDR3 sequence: CAISESTLAGRNSPLHF. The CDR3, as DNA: TGTGCCATCAGTGAGTCGACCCTGGCAGGGAGGAACTCACCCCTCCACTTT.

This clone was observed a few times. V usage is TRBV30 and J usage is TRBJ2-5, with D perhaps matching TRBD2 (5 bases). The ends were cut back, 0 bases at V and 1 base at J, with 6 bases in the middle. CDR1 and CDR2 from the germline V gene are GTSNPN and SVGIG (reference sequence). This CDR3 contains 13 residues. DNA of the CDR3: TGTGCCTGGAGTGTGGGAGCCCAAGAGACCCAGTACTTC. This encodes CAWSVGAQETQYF. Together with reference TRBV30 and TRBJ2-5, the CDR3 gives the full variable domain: SQTIHQWPATLVQPVGSPLSLECTVEGTSNPNLYWYRQAAGRGLQLLFYSVGIGQISSEVPQNLSASRPQDRQFILSSKKLLLSDSGFYLCAWSVGAQETQYFGPGTRLLVL.

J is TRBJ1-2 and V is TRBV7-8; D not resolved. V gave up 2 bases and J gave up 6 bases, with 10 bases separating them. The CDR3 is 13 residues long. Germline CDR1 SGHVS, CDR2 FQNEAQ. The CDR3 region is CASSLQGFHGYTF. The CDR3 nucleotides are TGTGCCAGCAGCTTACAAGGCTTTCATGGCTACACCTTC.

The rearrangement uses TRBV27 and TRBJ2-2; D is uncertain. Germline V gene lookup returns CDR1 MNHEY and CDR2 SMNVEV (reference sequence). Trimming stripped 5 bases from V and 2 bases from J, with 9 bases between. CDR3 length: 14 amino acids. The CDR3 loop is CASSEQLNTGELFF. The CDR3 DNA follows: TGTGCCAGCAGTGAACAGCTAAACACCGGGGAGCTGTTTTTT.

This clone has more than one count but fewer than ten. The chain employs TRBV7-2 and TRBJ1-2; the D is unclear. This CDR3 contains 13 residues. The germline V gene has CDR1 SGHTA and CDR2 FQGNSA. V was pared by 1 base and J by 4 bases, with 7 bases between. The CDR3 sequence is CASSLEPGYGYTF. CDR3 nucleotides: TGTGCCAGCAGCTTAGAGCCGGGCTATGGCTACACCTTC. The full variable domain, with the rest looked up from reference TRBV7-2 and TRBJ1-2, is GAGVSQSPSNKVTEKGKDVELRCDPISGHTALYWYRQSLGQGLEFLIYFQGNSAPDKSGLPSDRFSAERTGGSVSTLTIQRTQQEDSAVYLCASSLEPGYGYTFGSGTRLTVV.

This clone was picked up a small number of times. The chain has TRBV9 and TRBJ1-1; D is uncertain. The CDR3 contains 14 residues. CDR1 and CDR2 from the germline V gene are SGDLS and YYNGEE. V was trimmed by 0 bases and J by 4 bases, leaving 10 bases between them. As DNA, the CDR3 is TGTGCCAGCAGCGTAGTGGCAAAGACCACTGAAGCTTTCTTT. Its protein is CASSVVAKTTEAFF.

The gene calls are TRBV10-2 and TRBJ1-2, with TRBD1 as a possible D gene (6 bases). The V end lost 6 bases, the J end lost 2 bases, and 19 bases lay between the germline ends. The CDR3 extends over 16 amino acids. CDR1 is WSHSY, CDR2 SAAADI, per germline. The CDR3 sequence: CASSWGGGTRNYGYTF. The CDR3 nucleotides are TGCGCCAGCAGCTGGGGGGGCGGCACGAGGAACTATGGCTACACCTTC.

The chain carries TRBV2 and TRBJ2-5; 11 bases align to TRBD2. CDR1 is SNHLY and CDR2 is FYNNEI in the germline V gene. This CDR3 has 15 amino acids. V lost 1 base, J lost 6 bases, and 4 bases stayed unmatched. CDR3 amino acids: CASSEVAGGIKTQYF. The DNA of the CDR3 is TGTGCCAGCAGTGAAGTAGCGGGGGGGATTAAGACCCAGTACTTC.

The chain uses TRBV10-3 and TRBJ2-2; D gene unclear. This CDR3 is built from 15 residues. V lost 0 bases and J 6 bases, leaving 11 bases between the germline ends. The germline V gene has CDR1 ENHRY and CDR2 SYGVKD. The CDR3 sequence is CAISESNSYAGELFF. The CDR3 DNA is TGTGCCATCAGTGAGTCGAATAGTTATGCCGGGGAGCTGTTTTTT.

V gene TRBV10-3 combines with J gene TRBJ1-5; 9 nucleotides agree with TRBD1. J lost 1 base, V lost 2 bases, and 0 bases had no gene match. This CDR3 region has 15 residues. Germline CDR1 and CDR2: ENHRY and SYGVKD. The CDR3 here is CAISEGQGSNQPQHF. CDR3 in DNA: TGTGCCATCAGTGAGGGACAGGGGAGCAATCAGCCCCAGCATTTT.

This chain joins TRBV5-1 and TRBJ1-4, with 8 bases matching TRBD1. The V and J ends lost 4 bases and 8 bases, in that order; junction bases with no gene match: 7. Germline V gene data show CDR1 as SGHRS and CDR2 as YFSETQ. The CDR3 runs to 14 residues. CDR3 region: CASSRDRGNEKLFF. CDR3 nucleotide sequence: TGCGCCAGCAGCAGAGACAGGGGAAACGAAAAACTGTTTTTT.

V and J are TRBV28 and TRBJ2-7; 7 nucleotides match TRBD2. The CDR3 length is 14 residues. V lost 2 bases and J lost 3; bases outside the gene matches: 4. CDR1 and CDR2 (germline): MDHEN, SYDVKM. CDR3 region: CASSLGGGFYEQYF. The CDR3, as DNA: TGTGCCAGCAGTTTAGGGGGAGGGTTCTACGAGCAGTACTTC.

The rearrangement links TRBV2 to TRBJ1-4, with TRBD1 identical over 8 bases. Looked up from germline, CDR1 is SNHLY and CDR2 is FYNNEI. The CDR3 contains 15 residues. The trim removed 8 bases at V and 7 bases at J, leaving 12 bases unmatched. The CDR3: CASAGGHLRVEKLFF. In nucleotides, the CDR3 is TGTGCCAGCGCAGGGGGCCATCTAAGGGTTGAAAAACTGTTTTTT.

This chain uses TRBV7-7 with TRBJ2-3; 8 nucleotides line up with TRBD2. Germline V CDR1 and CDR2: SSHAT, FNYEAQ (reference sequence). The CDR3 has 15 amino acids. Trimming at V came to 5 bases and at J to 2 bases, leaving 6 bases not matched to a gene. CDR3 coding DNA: TGTGCCAGCAGCCCAACTAGCGGCCACACAGATACGCAGTATTTT. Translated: CASSPTSGHTDTQYF.

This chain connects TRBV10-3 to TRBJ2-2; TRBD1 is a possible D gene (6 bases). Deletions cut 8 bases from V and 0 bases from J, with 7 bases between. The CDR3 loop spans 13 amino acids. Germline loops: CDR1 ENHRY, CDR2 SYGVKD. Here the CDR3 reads CAIGQSNTGELFF. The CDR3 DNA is TGTGCCATCGGACAGTCGAACACCGGGGAGCTGTTTTTT.

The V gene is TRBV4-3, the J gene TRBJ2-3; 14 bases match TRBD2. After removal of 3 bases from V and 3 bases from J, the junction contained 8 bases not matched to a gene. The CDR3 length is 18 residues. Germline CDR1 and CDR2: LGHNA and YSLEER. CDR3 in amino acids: CASSQGLAGALGTDTQYF. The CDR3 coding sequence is TGCGCCAGCAGCCAGGGACTAGCGGGGGCCCTTGGGACAGATACGCAGTATTTT.

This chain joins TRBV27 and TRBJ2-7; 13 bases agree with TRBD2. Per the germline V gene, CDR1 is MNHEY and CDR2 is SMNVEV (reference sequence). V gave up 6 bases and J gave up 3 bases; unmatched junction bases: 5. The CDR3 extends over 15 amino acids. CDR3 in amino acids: CASSKGLAGVYEQYF. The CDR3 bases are TGTGCCAGCAGCAAAGGACTAGCGGGAGTCTACGAGCAGTACTTC.

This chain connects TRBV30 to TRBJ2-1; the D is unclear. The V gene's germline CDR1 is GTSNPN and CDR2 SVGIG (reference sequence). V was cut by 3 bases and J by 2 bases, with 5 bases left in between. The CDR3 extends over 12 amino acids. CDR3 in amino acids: CAWRKAYNEQFF. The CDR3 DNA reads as TGTGCCTGGAGAAAGGCCTACAATGAGCAGTTCTTC.

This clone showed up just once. The DNA of the CDR3 is TGTGCCAGCAGCACGAAGACAGGGGAGGACACCGGGGAGCTGTTTTTT. Its translation is CASSTKTGEDTGELFF. This rearrangement joins TRBV5-8 to TRBJ2-2; TRBD1 agrees at 8 bases. This CDR3 region has 16 residues. V shed 4 bases, J shed 3 bases, and the junction held 8 bases outside the gene matches. Germline V gene sequence: CDR1 SGHTS, CDR2 YDEGEE. Full variable domain (missing parts from reference TRBV5-8 and TRBJ2-2): EAGVTQSPTHLIKTRGQQATLRCSPISGHTSVYWYQQALGLGLQFLLWYDEGEERNRGNFPPRFSGRQFPNYSSELNVNALELEDSALYLCASSTKTGEDTGELFFGEGSRLTVL.